This T cell receptor beta chain emerged from a study of CD8 T cells in Susac syndrome. It was with random hexamers that about 0.45 to 1 ug RNA was reverse transcribed. The CDR3 of TCR beta was amplified by immunoSEQ multiplex PCR across 54 Vbeta and 13 Jbeta. One entry per CDR3 protein results from TCRdb running MiXCR on the immunoSEQ multiplex PCR reads. The sample consists of around 200,000 distinct CDR3 sequences, nearly 97% of them appearing once. In germline, CDR1 is SGHNT, CDR2 YYREEE (reference sequence). The CDR3 totals 15 residues. After removal of 4 bases from V and 3 bases from J, the junction contained 6 bases not matched to a gene.

The material sequenced was CD4+ T cells from PBMCs. This TCR was sampled from a human donor with multiple sclerosis. This sequence joins TRBV5-4 and TRBJ1-3, with 8 nucleotides matching TRBD1. CDR3 sequence: CASSTRTGGGNTIYF. The CDR3 nucleotides read TGTGCCAGCAGCACTCGTACAGGGGGTGGAAACACCATATATTTT.